A selection of T cell receptor beta chains follows, all from one sample in a study of T cells in Graves' hyperthyroidism and ophthalmopathy. TCRdb used MiXCR to reprocess the multiplex PCR reads, holding one entry per CDR3 protein. The sample has about 660,000 distinct CDR3 sequences; nearly 45% are singletons. The sample comprised peripheral blood or thyroid tissue (not recorded which). The receptor source for this set is an adult man with Graves' disease, either hyperthyroidism or ophthalmopathy (not recorded which). Both conserved end residues are part of each CDR3. The D gene is left open where the match is weak. Clone size appears in some rows only: once, few, many, or a class for an expanded clone.

few,TRBJ2-5,TRBV7-8,TRBD2,TGTGCCAGCAGCTATCGGGGGGGTATGGAGACCCAGTACTTC,CASSYRGGMETQYF
NA,TRBJ1-2,TRBV19,NA,TGTGCCTCCTCCGACCGCTGGGACTATGGCTACACCTTC,CASSDRWDYGYTF
many,TRBJ1-2,TRBV29-1,NA,TGCAGCGTCCCACTCTCGAGTGCGGGGAACTATGGCTACACCTTC,CSVPLSSAGNYGYTF
NA,TRBJ1-1,TRBV10-3,NA,TGTGCCATCAGTGAAATTGGGGGCACCACTGAAGCTTTCTTT,CAISEIGGTTEAFF
NA,TRBJ2-7,TRBV7-2,TRBD2,TGTGCCAGCAGCTTAGGACCCTCGGGGGGGCTAACCGGGGAGCAGTACTTC,CASSLGPSGGLTGEQYF
NA,TRBJ2-7,TRBV20-1,NA,TGCAGTGCTAGAGATCGGGGACGGTCCTACGAGCAGTACTTC,CSARDRGRSYEQYF
NA,TRBJ1-2,TRBV20-1,NA,TGCAGTGCTAGAGATGACGCCTATGGCTACACCTTC,CSARDDAYGYTF
NA,TRBJ2-7,TRBV7-9,TRBD2,TGTGCCAGCAGCCAGGGTAGCGGGGGCAACTACGAGCAGTACTTC,CASSQGSGGNYEQYF
NA,TRBJ2-7,TRBV6-1,TRBD2,TGTGCCAGCAGAATGACTAGCTCCACTTACGAGCAGTACTTC,CASRMTSSTYEQYF
many,TRBJ2-5,TRBV25-1,NA,TGTGCCAGCAGTAGCCCGACTCCCGGGGCCCAGTACTTC,CASSSPTPGAQYF
once,TRBJ1-6,TRBV15,NA,TGTGCCACCAGCGCGACACGGACGAATTCACCCCTCCACTTT,CATSATRTNSPLHF
NA,TRBJ2-7,TRBV29-1,NA,TGCAGCGTTGAGGGGATTGCCAACGAGCAGTACTTC,CSVEGIANEQYF
NA,TRBJ2-7,TRBV7-8,TRBD2,TGTGCCAGCAGCCTGATACTAGCGGTAAGCTCCTACGAGCAGTACTTC,CASSLILAVSSYEQYF
many,TRBJ1-2,TRBV7-9,NA,TGTGCCAGCAGCTTATCCCAATACTATGGCTACACCTTC,CASSLSQYYGYTF
NA,TRBJ2-7,TRBV10-2,NA,TGCGCCAGCAGCAAACCAGAAACCTACGAGCAGTACTTC,CASSKPETYEQYF
NA,TRBJ1-2,TRBV29-1,TRBD1,TGCAGCGTGGGGACAGGGGCAGGAGGCTACACCTTC,CSVGTGAGGYTF
NA,TRBJ1-1,TRBV12-5,TRBD1,TGTGCTAGTGCCTCAGGGGGAGTGAACACTGAAGCTTTCTTT,CASASGGVNTEAFF
once,TRBJ1-2,TRBV25-1,NA,TGTGCCAGCGCGGGACTGGAGAACTATGGCTACACCTTC,CASAGLENYGYTF
few,TRBJ1-5,TRBV7-2,NA,TGTGCCAGCAGCTTAGGTGCCGCAGGCAGCAATCAGCCCCAGCATTTT,CASSLGAAGSNQPQHF
many,TRBJ2-2,TRBV9,NA,TGTGCCAGCAGCGTATCCCCCGGGGAGCTGTTTTTT,CASSVSPGELFF
NA,TRBJ1-5,TRBV24-1,NA,TGTGCCACCAGTGATGGCGGGACGGGCAATCAGCCCCAGCATTTT,CATSDGGTGNQPQHF
NA,TRBJ2-5,TRBV20-1,TRBD1,TGCAGTGCTAGAGGGCGGACAGGGGAAGAAGAGACCCAGTACTTC,CSARGRTGEEETQYF
many,TRBJ1-2,TRBV5-1,NA,TGCGCCAGCAGCCCCCAACAGGGAGATGGCTACACCTTC,CASSPQQGDGYTF
NA,TRBJ1-2,TRBV24-1,TRBD1,TGTGCCACCAGTGGGGACAGACCTAACTATGGCTACACCTTC,CATSGDRPNYGYTF
many,TRBJ1-3,TRBV14,NA,TGTGCCAGCAGCCAGCTAAGAAACACCATATATTTT,CASSQLRNTIYF
many,TRBJ1-6,TRBV9,NA,TGTGCCAGCAGCGTAGGCGTAGCCAATTCACCCCTCCACTTT,CASSVGVANSPLHF
many,TRBJ2-7,TRBV29-1,TRBD1,TGCAGCGTTGAGGACGGACAGGGTTCCTACGAGCAGTACTTC,CSVEDGQGSYEQYF
NA,TRBJ1-5,TRBV2,NA,TGTGCCATCAGTAAAATCGCCGGGAGGGGACGGGGTCAGCCCCAGCATTTT,CAISKIAGRGRGQPQHF
NA,TRBJ1-6,TRBV7-8,TRBD1,TGTGCCTGGAAAACGACAGGGTCCTATAATTCACCCCTCCACTTT,CAWKTTGSYNSPLHF
NA,TRBJ2-7,TRBV7-9,NA,TGTGCCAGCAGCTTAGTAGGCGTAGCTAGCTACGAGCAGTACTTC,CASSLVGVASYEQYF
many,TRBJ2-6,TRBV9,NA,TGTGCCAGCAGCGCACCTAAGACTGGCTCTGGGGCCAACGTCCTGACTTTC,CASSAPKTGSGANVLTF
NA,TRBJ1-1,TRBV12-3/TRBV12-4,TRBD1,TGTGCCAGCAGGTCCCACCAAACCGGGACAGCTGAAGCTTTCTTT,CASRSHQTGTAEAFF
many,TRBJ2-6,TRBV2,NA,TGTGCCAGCAGTGAAGGACGGATAGACTCTGGGGCCAACGTCCTGACTTTC,CASSEGRIDSGANVLTF
many,TRBJ1-2,TRBV9,NA,TGTGCCAGCAGCGCAACGTTACGCTACACCTTC,CASSATLRYTF
NA,TRBJ1-5,TRBV6-5,TRBD1,TGTGCCAGCAGTGAAGGGGGCGCGAATCAGCCCCAGCATTTT,CASSEGGANQPQHF
NA,TRBJ1-3,TRBV6-5,NA,TGTGCCAGCAGTTACTCTCAGGGGCCTGGAAACACCATATATTTT,CASSYSQGPGNTIYF
few,TRBJ1-5,TRBV6-6,NA,TGTGCCAGCAGTTACTCTCCGGGGCAGCCCCAGCATTTT,CASSYSPGQPQHF
few,TRBJ1-6,TRBV20-1,NA,TGCAGTGCTAGACTAGCGGGGGGGGCTAATTCACCCCTCCACTTT,CSARLAGGANSPLHF
NA,TRBJ1-5,TRBV7-3,NA,TGTGCCAGCACCTCCCGGGGTAGCAATCAGCCCCAGCATTTT,CASTSRGSNQPQHF